The 17 T cell receptor beta chains listed next were all sequenced from one sample in a study of T cells in lung cancer brain metastases. Here immunoSEQ multiplex PCR was the method, and the copy in TCRdb shows in-frame clones only, minus some. The sample holds 4,000 to 5,500 clones, 70% to 90% seen once. The sample was tumor tissue from the primary lung tumor. These receptors were collected from a woman in her fifties or sixties with non-small cell lung cancer.

This clone was seen only a few times. The genes are TRBV28 and TRBJ1-2, with 12 bases lining up with TRBD1. The CDR3 has 15 amino acids. CDR1 MDHEN and CDR2 SYDVKM come from the germline V gene. Trimming took 3 bases from V and 8 from J; bases not matched to a gene: 7. The CDR3 is CASSLGTGGSIGYTF. For the CDR3, the DNA is TGTGCCAGCAGTTTGGGGACAGGGGGCTCAATCGGCTACACCTTC.

The V call is TRBV5-6, the J call TRBJ1-4; D possibly corresponds to TRBD1 (5 bases). Trimming took off 3 bases at V and 3 bases at J, with 15 bases between the two ends. Germline CDR1 SGHDT, CDR2 YYEEEE. This CDR3 is 16 amino acids long. DNA for the CDR3: TGTGCCAGCAGCTCCCCCAGGGCAGAATCTAATGAAAAACTGTTTTTT. Its protein is CASSSPRAESNEKLFF.

J is TRBJ2-3 and V is TRBV7-3; no firm D call. Germline loops: CDR1 SGHTA, CDR2 FQGTGA. Trimming shortened V by 5 bases and J by 0 bases, and 12 bases separated the two germline ends. The CDR3 is made up of 15 amino acids. The CDR3 bases are TGTGCCAGCAGCGGATCACCGCTTAGCACAGATACGCAGTATTTT. Its protein product is CASSGSPLSTDTQYF.

The genes are TRBV2 and TRBJ1-3, with TRBD1 as a possible D gene (5 bases). Germline CDR1 is SNHLY and CDR2 is FYNNEI. This CDR3 has 15 amino acids. The V and J ends lost 5 bases and 0 bases respectively, with 11 bases between them. The CDR3 is CASSWDGRSGNTIYF. The CDR3 nucleotides are TGTGCCAGCAGTTGGGACGGCCGCTCTGGAAACACCATATATTTT.

The chain uses TRBV5-1 and TRBJ2-1; 10 bases fit TRBD2. V shed 4 bases and J 2 bases; nucleotides not matched to a gene: 3. The CDR3 covers 15 residues. CDR1 is SGHRS, CDR2 YFSETQ, per germline. This chain's CDR3 is CASSGTSGAYNEQFF. Written as DNA, the CDR3 is TGCGCCAGCAGCGGCACTAGCGGGGCCTACAATGAGCAGTTCTTC.

The chain carries TRBV19 and TRBJ2-3; 12 positions agree with TRBD1. The CDR3 sequence is 17 residues long. J was trimmed by 8 bases and V by 3 bases; bases with no gene match: 12. Germline V gene data show CDR1 as LNHDA and CDR2 as SQIVND (reference sequence). CDR3 in DNA: TGTGCCAGTAGTATCCCCGGGACAGGGGGCGCTTTTTCTACGCAGTATTTT. Translating it yields CASSIPGTGGAFSTQYF.

CDR3 DNA: TGTGCCAGCAGCTTACGCACTCCTTGGCAGGGACTGTTTTTT. Protein: CASSLRTPWQGLFF. This chain connects TRBV7-2 to TRBJ1-4, with a tentative D call TRBD1 (5 bases). Between the trimmed V and J ends, which lost 2 bases and 13 bases, there was a span of 17 bases. The CDR3 is 14 amino acids. Per the germline V gene, CDR1 is SGHTA and CDR2 is FQGNSA.

The rearrangement links TRBV13 to TRBJ2-1; possibly TRBD1 for D (5 bases). The length of the CDR3 is 16 residues. CDR1 and CDR2 from the germline V gene are PRHDT and FYEKMQ (reference sequence). The V and J ends lost 5 bases and 2 bases respectively, with 16 bases between them. The CDR3 region is CASSGRQLYTYNEQFF. Written as DNA, the CDR3 is TGTGCCAGCAGCGGCCGACAGCTATACACCTACAATGAGCAGTTCTTC.

The rearrangement joins TRBV4-1 to TRBJ2-7, with 8 bases lining up with TRBD1. Germline assignment: CDR1 MGHRA and CDR2 YSYEKL. This CDR3 region has 15 residues. With V trimmed by 1 base and J by 3 bases, 5 bases remained unmatched. For the CDR3, the DNA is TGCGCCAGCAGCCAAGGCCAACAGGGGGGCTACGAGCAGTACGTC. This codes for CASSQGQQGGYEQYV.

The chain joins TRBV29-1 to TRBJ2-3; D may be TRBD1 (5 bases). The CDR3 sequence is 14 residues long. Per the germline V gene, CDR1 is SQVTM and CDR2 is ANQGSEA. V shed 4 bases and J shed 0 bases, with 11 bases lying between them. CDR3 coding DNA: TGCAGCGTTGTCCCAGGGTACAGCACAGATACGCAGTATTTT. Protein sequence: CSVVPGYSTDTQYF.

This clone appeared once. The chain joins TRBV29-1 to TRBJ1-2; D unclear. V was cut by 6 bases and J by 8 bases, with 19 bases left in between. Germline V gene data show CDR1 as SQVTM and CDR2 as ANQGSEA. The CDR3 has 13 amino acids. The CDR3 bases are TGCAGCGTCGAGACCGGTTCAAATCGAGGCTACACCTTC. As protein: CSVETGSNRGYTF.

J is TRBJ1-2 and V is TRBV11-3; D is undetermined. The CDR3 is 13 residues long. Germline V gives CDR1 SGHNT, CDR2 YENEEA. V gave up 2 bases and J gave up 2 bases, with 6 bases separating them. CDR3 coding DNA: TGTGCCAGCAGCTTAAACCAGAACTATGGCTACACCTTC. Encoded protein: CASSLNQNYGYTF.

The chain combines TRBV7-2 with TRBJ1-4, with TRBD1 matching over 8 bases. The germline gives CDR1 SGHTA, CDR2 FQGNSA. The CDR3 is made up of 13 amino acids. Trimming cost V 5 bases and J 8 bases; bases outside gene matches: 4. CDR3 nucleotides: TGTGCCAGCAGCGGACAGGGATACGAAAAACTGTTTTTT. Translating gives CASSGQGYEKLFF.

The chain recombines TRBV27 with TRBJ2-7, with D tentatively TRBD2 (5 bases). The CDR3 consists of 13 residues. CDR1 and CDR2 from the germline V gene are MNHEY and SMNVEV (reference sequence). Trimming pared 6 bases from V and 4 bases from J, leaving 13 bases between. CDR3 nucleotide sequence: TGTGCCAGCAGCCGGGGAAGGGATTACGAGCAGTACGTC. Protein sequence: CASSRGRDYEQYV.

The chain recombines TRBV10-3 with TRBJ1-1; D unclear. V shed 0 bases and J shed 4 bases, with 9 bases lying between them. This CDR3 contains 14 residues. Germline lookup yields CDR1 ENHRY and CDR2 SYGVKD. The CDR3 spells CAISESMAGTEAFF. Written as DNA, the CDR3 is TGTGCCATCAGTGAGTCGATGGCAGGCACTGAAGCTTTCTTT.

This clone was seen just once. The DNA of the CDR3 is TGTGCCAGCAGCTTAGATGGAGCTAGCGGGTATACGCAGTATTTT. It codes for CASSLDGASGYTQYF. The chain recombines TRBV11-2 with TRBJ2-3; TRBD2 matches 8 bases. In germline, CDR1 is SGHAT, CDR2 FQNNGV. V lost 0 bases and J lost 7; bases outside the gene matches: 6. This CDR3 region has 15 residues.

The V gene is TRBV2, the J gene TRBJ1-3; D is ambiguous. Germline assignment: CDR1 SNHLY and CDR2 FYNNEI. The CDR3 sequence is 13 residues long. V lost 6 bases and J 2 bases, leaving 8 bases between the germline ends. The CDR3 DNA reads TGTGCCAGCAGCCTAGACACTGGAAACACCATATATTTT. Translation gives CASSLDTGNTIYF.